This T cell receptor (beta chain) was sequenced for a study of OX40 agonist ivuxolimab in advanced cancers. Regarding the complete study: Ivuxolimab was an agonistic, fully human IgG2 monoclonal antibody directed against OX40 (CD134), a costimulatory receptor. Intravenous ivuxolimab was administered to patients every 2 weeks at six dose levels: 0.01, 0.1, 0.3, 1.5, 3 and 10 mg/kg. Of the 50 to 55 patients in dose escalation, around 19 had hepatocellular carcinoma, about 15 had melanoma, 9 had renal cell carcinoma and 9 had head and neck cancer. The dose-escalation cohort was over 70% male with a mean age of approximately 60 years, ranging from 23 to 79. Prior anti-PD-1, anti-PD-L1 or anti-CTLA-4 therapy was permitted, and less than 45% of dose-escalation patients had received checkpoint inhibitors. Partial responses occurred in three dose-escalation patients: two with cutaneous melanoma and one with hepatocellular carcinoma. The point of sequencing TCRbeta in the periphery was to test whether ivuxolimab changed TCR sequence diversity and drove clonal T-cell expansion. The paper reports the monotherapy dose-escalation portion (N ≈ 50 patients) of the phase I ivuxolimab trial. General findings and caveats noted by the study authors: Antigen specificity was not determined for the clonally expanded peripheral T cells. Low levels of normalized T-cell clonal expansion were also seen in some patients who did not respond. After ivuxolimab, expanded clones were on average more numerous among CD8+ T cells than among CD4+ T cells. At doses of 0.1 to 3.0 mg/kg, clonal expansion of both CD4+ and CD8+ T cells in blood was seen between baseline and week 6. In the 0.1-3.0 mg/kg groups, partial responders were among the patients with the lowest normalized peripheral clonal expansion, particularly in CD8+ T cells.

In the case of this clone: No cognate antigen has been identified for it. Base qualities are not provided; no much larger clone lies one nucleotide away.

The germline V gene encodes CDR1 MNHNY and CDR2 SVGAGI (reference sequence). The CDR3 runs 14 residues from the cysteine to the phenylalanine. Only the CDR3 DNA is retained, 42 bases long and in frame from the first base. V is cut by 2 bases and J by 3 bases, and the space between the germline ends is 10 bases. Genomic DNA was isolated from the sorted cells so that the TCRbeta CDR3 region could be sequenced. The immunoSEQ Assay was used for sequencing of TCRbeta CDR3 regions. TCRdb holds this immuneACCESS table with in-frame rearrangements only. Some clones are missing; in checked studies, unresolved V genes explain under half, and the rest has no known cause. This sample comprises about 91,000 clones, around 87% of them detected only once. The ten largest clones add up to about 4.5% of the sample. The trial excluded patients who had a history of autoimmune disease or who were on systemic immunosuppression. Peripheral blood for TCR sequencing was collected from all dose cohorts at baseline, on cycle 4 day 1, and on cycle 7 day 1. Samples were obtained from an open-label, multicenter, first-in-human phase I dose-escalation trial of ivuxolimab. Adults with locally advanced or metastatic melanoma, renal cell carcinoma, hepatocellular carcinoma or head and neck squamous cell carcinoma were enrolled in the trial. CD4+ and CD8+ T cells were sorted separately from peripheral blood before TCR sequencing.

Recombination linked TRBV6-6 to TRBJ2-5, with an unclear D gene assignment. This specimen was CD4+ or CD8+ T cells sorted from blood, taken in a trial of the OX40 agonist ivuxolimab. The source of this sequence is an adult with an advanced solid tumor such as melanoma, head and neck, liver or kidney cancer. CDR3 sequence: CASSYPSYKETQYF. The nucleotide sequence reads TGTGCCAGCAGTTACCCCAGCTACAAAGAGACCCAGTACTTC.